The 11 T cell receptor beta chains in this list originate from one sample, sequenced in a study of Graves' ophthalmopathy and Graves' hyperthyroidism. Investigators amplified TCR beta CDR3 regions from RNA transcripts. Amplification began with first-round RT-PCR using HTBI primers, then second-round multiplex PCR was performed. TCRdb processed the multiplex PCR reads anew with MiXCR; each CDR3 protein has one entry. The sample lists 650,000 to 900,000 distinct CDR3 sequences; 40% were seen once. What was sequenced was peripheral blood. Every receptor here comes from an adult man with Graves' ophthalmopathy.

J is TRBJ2-7 and V is TRBV6-6; D is undetermined. CDR3 size: 13 residues. The germline V gene encodes CDR1 MNHNY and CDR2 SVGAGI (reference sequence). V gave up 1 base and J gave up 1 base, with 5 bases separating them. The CDR3 spells CASSYLVSYEQYF. The CDR3 nucleotides are TGTGCCAGCAGTTACTTGGTATCCTACGAGCAGTACTTC.

The chain employs TRBV20-1 and TRBJ1-6; the D is unclear. Germline CDR1 and CDR2: DFQATT and SNEGSKA (reference sequence). The CDR3 spans 15 residues. V was pared by 6 bases and J by 10 bases, with 22 bases between. For the CDR3, the DNA is TGCAGTGCCACAGCCGCGCCTACTAGAGGGTCACCCCTCCACTTT. Translated: CSATAAPTRGSPLHF.

The chain has TRBV9 and TRBJ2-5; TRBD1 agrees at 11 bases. V lost 4 bases and J lost 4; bases outside the gene matches: 6. The V gene's germline CDR1 is SGDLS and CDR2 YYNGEE. The CDR3 contains 15 residues. The CDR3 loop reads CASSPRTGGIETQYF. CDR3 in DNA: TGTGCCAGCAGCCCGCGGACAGGGGGCATAGAGACCCAGTACTTC.

This clonotype was observed a handful of times. An end of the junction differs from the germline gene, which may be a read error. The chain recombines TRBV7-9 with TRBJ2-6, with 8 bases matching TRBD1. Germline CDR1 and CDR2: SEHNR and FQNEAQ (reference sequence). The CDR3 extends over 17 amino acids. The chain's CDR3 is CASSQTDRANGANVLTF. In nucleotides, the CDR3 is TGCGCCAGCAGCCAAACGGACAGGGCAAATGGGGCCAACGTCCTGACTTTC.

The sample holds many counts of this clonotype. The chain recombines TRBV29-1 with TRBJ1-1, with D tentatively TRBD1 (5 bases). V was pared by 7 bases and J by 3 bases, with 15 bases between. The CDR3 runs to 13 residues. Looked up from germline, CDR1 is SQVTM and CDR2 is ANQGSEA. The CDR3 DNA is TGCAGCGCTGGGGGTTTCGCGGACACTGAAGCTTTCTTT. It codes for CSAGGFADTEAFF.

Concerning this clonotype itself: One junction end disagrees with the germline gene, perhaps due to a read error. J is TRBJ1-1 and V is TRBV10-1; D unresolved. Germline loops: CDR1 WNHNN, CDR2 SYGVQD (reference sequence). The CDR3 spans 14 residues. The CDR3 bases are TGTGCCAGCAGCGCCCGGGGTCGGGACACTGAAGCTTTCTTT. This codes for CASSARGRDTEAFF.

This clonotype occurred many times. The rearrangement joins TRBV7-9 to TRBJ1-5, with TRBD1 matching 7 bases. This CDR3 has 15 residues. Losses at the gene ends were 5 bases for V and 6 bases for J; bases not matched to a gene: 10. CDR1 is SEHNR, CDR2 FQNEAQ, per germline (reference sequence). The CDR3 sequence: CASSQRQGWAQPQHF. The CDR3 DNA follows: TGTGCCAGCAGCCAAAGACAGGGTTGGGCTCAGCCCCAGCATTTT.

This clonotype was detected a few times. The chain uses TRBV19 and TRBJ1-1; TRBD1 agrees at 7 bases. CDR3 length: 15 residues. Germline values: CDR1 LNHDA, CDR2 SQIVND (reference sequence). After removal of 3 bases from V and 1 base from J, the junction contained 5 bases not matched to a gene. The CDR3 sequence is CASSIRDRPNTEAFF. As DNA, the CDR3 is TGTGCCAGTAGTATTCGGGACAGACCGAACACTGAAGCTTTCTTT.

This clonotype has ten or more counts. The chain employs TRBV5-8 and TRBJ2-5; tentatively, D is TRBD1 or TRBD2 (5 bases each). CDR1 SGHTS and CDR2 YDEGEE come from the germline V gene. The CDR3 runs 14 residues. The V end lost 0 bases, the J end lost 5 bases, and 11 bases lay between the germline ends. CDR3 sequence reads: CASSLGGTGETQYF. The CDR3 DNA sequence: TGTGCCAGCAGCTTGGGAGGGACCGGGGAGACCCAGTACTTC.

The chain is built from TRBV7-3 and TRBJ2-5, with 7 bases identical to TRBD2. With 1 base clipped from V and 2 bases from J, the junction kept 7 bases outside the gene matches. CDR1 is SGHTA and CDR2 is FQGTGA in the germline V gene. The CDR3 covers 16 residues. The DNA for the CDR3 is TGTGCCAGCAGCTTAATAGCCGGGGAGGGGCAAGAGACCCAGTACTTC. Protein sequence: CASSLIAGEGQETQYF.

This chain connects TRBV15 to TRBJ2-5; maybe TRBD2 (6 bases). V lost 3 bases, J lost 5 bases, and 22 bases lay in between. Germline CDR1 LNHNV, CDR2 YYDKDF (reference sequence). The CDR3 contains 17 residues. CDR3 sequence: CATSSGTGTGGSETQYF. The CDR3 nucleotides are TGTGCCACCAGCAGTGGAACCGGGACTGGCGGATCGGAGACCCAGTACTTC.